The 28 T cell receptor beta chains below were found in one sample sequenced in a study of cytomegalovirus exposure and HLA in healthy donors (dated by TCRdb to 2016 to 2017). The receptor library was made with the immunoSEQ multiplex PCR assay. A mixture of 60 forward primers for TCR Vbeta segments and 13 reverse primers for TCR Jbeta segments was used in the multiplex PCR. TCRdb provides this immuneACCESS table in a form limited to in-frame rearrangements. Some clones are lacking; in checked studies, under half of them reflect an unresolved V gene, and why the rest are absent is not known. A total of 95,000 to 100,000 clones appear in this sample, approximately 80% of them only once. Approximately 3.7% of the sample rests with the top ten. What was sequenced was PBMCs. The receptors derive from a female donor in good health and CMV-seropositive.

This chain joins TRBV5-1 and TRBJ1-6; D might be TRBD1 (5 bases). The CDR3 totals 16 residues. Germline V CDR1 and CDR2: SGHRS, YFSETQ. V gave up 0 bases and J gave up 8 bases, with 15 bases separating them. The CDR3 coding sequence is TGCGCCAGCAGCTTGGCCGGGGGGGTAGGGGATTCACCCCTCCACTTT. Translating it yields CASSLAGGVGDSPLHF.

The chain combines TRBV27 with TRBJ2-4; TRBD2 matches at 10 bases. This CDR3 is 16 amino acids long. The germline V gene encodes CDR1 MNHEY and CDR2 SMNVEV (reference sequence). The V segment lost 5 bases and the J segment 0 bases; nucleotides outside the gene matches: 4. The CDR3 loop reads CASSLKREGAKNIQYF. In DNA, the CDR3 is TGTGCCAGCAGTCTCAAGCGGGAGGGAGCCAAAAACATTCAGTACTTC.

In nucleotides, the CDR3 is TGTGCCAGCAGATCCGACTACCGCAATGAGCAGTTCTTC. Encoded protein: CASRSDYRNEQFF. The rearrangement uses TRBV27 and TRBJ2-1, with a tentative D call TRBD2 (5 bases). This CDR3 has 13 residues. Germline V lookup: CDR1 MNHEY, CDR2 SMNVEV (reference sequence). Trimming stripped 6 bases from V and 6 bases from J, with 12 bases between.

The J gene is TRBJ1-5, the V gene TRBV4-2, with D unresolved. The germline CDR1 and CDR2 sequences are LGHNA and YNFKEQ. Trimming removed 5 bases from V and 4 bases from J, with 15 bases in between. The CDR3 is 15 residues long. DNA for the CDR3: TGTGCCAGCAGCGAGTACCTCACTGAGAATCAGCCCCAGCATTTT. Translated: CASSEYLTENQPQHF.

This clone was seen more than once but under ten times. The V call is TRBV6-1, the J call TRBJ2-5, with TRBD1 matching 10 bases. After removal of 4 bases from V and 5 bases from J, the junction contained 7 bases not matched to a gene. The V gene's germline CDR1 is MNHNS and CDR2 SASEGT. CDR3 size: 15 residues. In DNA form, the CDR3 reads TGTGCCAGCAGTGTGGACAGGGGGGTTCGGGAGACCCAGTACTTC. Its protein product is CASSVDRGVRETQYF.

The chain employs TRBV11-2 and TRBJ1-1; tentatively, D is TRBD1 (5 bases). The CDR3 length is 16 residues. Germline values: CDR1 SGHAT, CDR2 FQNNGV. The V end was cut by 5 bases, the J end by 0 bases, with 16 bases between. CDR3 region: CASSKRGGFLNTEAFF. Written as DNA, the CDR3 is TGTGCCAGCAGCAAACGGGGGGGATTTTTGAACACTGAAGCTTTCTTT. The full variable domain, in which reference TRBV11-2 and TRBJ1-1 provide the parts outside the CDR3, is EAGVAQSPRYKIIEKRQSVAFWCNPISGHATLYWYQQILGQGPKLLIQFQNNGVVDDSQLPKDRFSAERLKGVDSTLKIQPAKLEDSAVYLCASSKRGGFLNTEAFFGQGTRLTVV.

This chain uses TRBV10-1 with TRBJ1-1; D unclear. V was shortened by 0 bases and J by 1 base, with 6 bases between the two germline ends. In germline, CDR1 is WNHNN, CDR2 SYGVQD (reference sequence). The CDR3 has 14 amino acids. CDR3 in DNA: TGCGCCAGCAGTGAGTCGATGCGGAACACTGAAGCTTTCTTT. Residues: CASSESMRNTEAFF.

The chain uses TRBV7-2 and TRBJ2-5, with TRBD1 identical over 9 bases. CDR1 and CDR2 (germline): SGHTA, FQGNSA. The V gene end was trimmed by 2 bases and the J gene end by 5 bases; junction bases not matched to a gene: 6. The CDR3 runs to 15 residues. DNA of the CDR3: TGTGCCAGCAGCTTATTCACAGGGGGCGAGGAGACCCAGTACTTC. Residues: CASSLFTGGEETQYF.

The chain uses TRBV6-5 and TRBJ2-7; D might be TRBD1 (6 bases). The V end was cut by 5 bases, the J end by 6 bases, with 11 bases between. The CDR3 spans 12 residues. Germline CDR1 and CDR2: MNHEY and SVGAGI. CDR3 DNA: TGTGCCAGCAGTAGTGGACAGAGCGAGCAGTACTTC. Amino acids: CASSSGQSEQYF.

This clone was recorded once. The chain couples TRBV7-9 to TRBJ1-1, with D hard to call. The length of the CDR3 is 14 residues. V lost 4 bases and J 4 bases, leaving 13 bases between the germline ends. CDR1 is SEHNR and CDR2 is FQNEAQ in the germline V gene (reference sequence). The CDR3 sequence is CASSSGGGVTEAFF. The CDR3 DNA reads TGTGCCAGCAGCTCCGGTGGCGGGGTCACTGAAGCTTTCTTT.

In regard to this clone: The junction differs from germline at one of its ends, possibly a read error. The chain recombines TRBV7-7 with TRBJ2-1; 10 nucleotides align to TRBD2. Germline V gene sequence: CDR1 SSHAT, CDR2 FNYEAQ (reference sequence). The CDR3 is made up of 15 amino acids. The CDR3 DNA reads TGTGCTAGCAGCGATGGACTAGCGGATTACAATGAGCAGTTCTTC. Translating gives CASSDGLADYNEQFF.

This clone is a singleton in its sample. The chain joins TRBV6-6 to TRBJ1-5; D is perhaps TRBD1 (5 bases). This CDR3 is 14 amino acids long. Germline CDR1 reads MNHNY; CDR2 reads SVGAGI (reference sequence). Trimming removed 4 bases from V and 5 bases from J, with 12 bases in between. The CDR3 reads CASSSVGGDQPQHF. The CDR3 nucleotides read TGTGCCAGCAGTTCCGTGGGGGGGGATCAGCCCCAGCATTTT.

The chain uses TRBV28 and TRBJ1-1; the D is unclear. This CDR3 spans 13 amino acids. V was pared by 2 bases and J by 3 bases, with 7 bases between. Germline CDR1 reads MDHEN; CDR2 reads SYDVKM. The chain's CDR3 is CASSLGQDTEAFF. In nucleotides, the CDR3 is TGTGCCAGCAGTTTAGGGCAGGACACTGAAGCTTTCTTT.

V is TRBV11-2 and J is TRBJ1-5, with TRBD1 as a possible D gene (5 bases). In germline, CDR1 is SGHAT, CDR2 FQNNGV. The CDR3 length is 15 residues. With 0 bases removed from V and 4 bases from J, the gap between germline ends came to 10 bases. CDR3 region: CASSLDGGGNQPQHF. DNA of the CDR3: TGTGCCAGCAGCTTAGATGGGGGGGGGAATCAGCCCCAGCATTTT.

V is TRBV6-5 and J is TRBJ2-1, with D perhaps matching TRBD2 (5 bases). There are 14 residues in the CDR3. Germline assignment: CDR1 MNHEY and CDR2 SVGAGI. V was trimmed by 6 bases and J by 2 bases, leaving 11 bases between them. The CDR3 DNA reads as TGTGCCAGCAGCCCTATCGGGGCCTACAATGAGCAGTTCTTC. The encoded protein is CASSPIGAYNEQFF.

This chain links TRBV6-5 with TRBJ2-1, with 13 bases lining up with TRBD2. J was trimmed by 10 bases and V by 4 bases; bases with no gene match: 10. The germline CDR1 and CDR2 sequences are MNHEY and SVGAGI. This CDR3 contains 16 residues. The CDR3 loop is CASSWRLAGGPAEQFF. For the CDR3, the DNA is TGTGCCAGCAGTTGGCGACTAGCGGGAGGTCCGGCGGAGCAGTTCTTC.

The V call is TRBV6-5, the J call TRBJ1-2, with unresolved D. V was shortened by 0 bases and J by 2 bases, with 13 bases between the two germline ends. CDR3 length: 16 amino acids. Germline values: CDR1 MNHEY, CDR2 SVGAGI. The CDR3 spells CASSYSIGARNYGYTF. In DNA, the CDR3 is TGTGCCAGCAGTTACTCGATTGGAGCACGAAACTATGGCTACACCTTC.

This chain connects TRBV30 to TRBJ2-1, with 10 bases lining up with TRBD1. The CDR3 contains 14 residues. CDR1 is GTSNPN and CDR2 is SVGIG in the germline V gene (reference sequence). The junction had 1 base not matched to a gene; V was cut back by 1 base and J by 4 bases. The CDR3 DNA follows: TGTGCCTGGAGTGAGGGACAGGGGTACAATGAGCAGTTCTTC. This encodes CAWSEGQGYNEQFF.

Regarding this clone: The sample has other DNA sequences that encode this CDR3 too. The chain employs TRBV5-1 and TRBJ1-1; 8 positions agree with TRBD1. This CDR3 is 14 amino acids long. V was pared by 0 bases and J by 3 bases, with 1 base of the junction left unmatched. From germline, CDR1 is SGHRS and CDR2 YFSETQ. CDR3: CASSLGQGHTEAFF. The CDR3 bases are TGCGCCAGCAGCTTGGGACAGGGGCACACTGAAGCTTTCTTT.

The V and J genes are TRBV18 and TRBJ2-2, with a weak D call TRBD1 (6 bases). Germline V gene lookup returns CDR1 KGHSH and CDR2 LQKENI. Deletions cut 5 bases from V and 5 bases from J, with 15 bases between. The CDR3 totals 15 residues. The CDR3, as DNA: TGTGCCAGCTCAACCAAGAACAGGGCGACCGGGGAGCTGTTTTTT. This sequence encodes CASSTKNRATGELFF.

The CDR3 spells CASSLDTGTEQYF. In nucleotides, the CDR3 is TGTGCCAGCAGCTTAGACACAGGGACCGAGCAGTACTTC. This chain links TRBV7-9 with TRBJ2-7, with a weak D call TRBD1 (6 bases). The CDR3 is 13 amino acids. The germline gives CDR1 SEHNR, CDR2 FQNEAQ (reference sequence). V was cut by 1 base and J by 6 bases, with 10 bases left in between.

Comment on this clone: One end of the junction fails to match germline, which may point to a read error. The rearrangement links TRBV7-9 to TRBJ1-1; D is ambiguous. There are 11 residues in the CDR3. The germline CDR1 and CDR2 sequences are SEHNR and FQNEAQ (reference sequence). CDR3 loop: CSSSLRAEAFF. CDR3 sequence (DNA): TGTTCCAGCAGCCTCCGGGCTGAAGCTTTCTTT.

J is TRBJ2-1 and V is TRBV5-4; no clear D. V dropped 1 base and J dropped 10 bases, with 15 bases sitting between them. Germline V gene lookup returns CDR1 SGHNT and CDR2 YYREEE (reference sequence). CDR3 length equals 14 residues. In DNA, the CDR3 is TGTGCCAGCAGCTTGTTGCAGTTTCCCCAAGAGCAGTTCTTC. Amino acid sequence: CASSLLQFPQEQFF.

This rearrangement joins TRBV7-9 to TRBJ1-3, with 10 bases identical to TRBD1. The CDR3 has 15 residues. Trimming at V came to 0 bases and at J to 7 bases, leaving 3 bases not matched to a gene. CDR1 is SEHNR and CDR2 is FQNEAQ in the germline V gene (reference sequence). CDR3 protein: CASSLADRGYNTIYF. The CDR3 DNA follows: TGTGCCAGCAGCTTAGCGGACAGGGGGTATAACACCATATATTTT.

The chain uses TRBV6-5 and TRBJ2-3; no reliable D call. CDR1 and CDR2 from the germline V gene are MNHEY and SVGAGI. V gave up 6 bases and J gave up 2 bases, with 15 bases separating them. The CDR3 consists of 15 residues. The CDR3 loop reads CASRPSITATDTQYF. The CDR3 DNA sequence: TGTGCCAGCAGGCCTAGTATCACGGCCACAGATACGCAGTATTTT.

This clone was observed a few times. This chain uses TRBV6-6 with TRBJ1-1, with TRBD1 matching over 8 bases. Germline V gene data show CDR1 as MNHNY and CDR2 as SVGAGI (reference sequence). The J segment lost 6 bases and the V segment lost 7 bases, leaving 10 bases of the junction unmatched. This CDR3 comprises 14 residues. The CDR3 DNA is TGTGCCAGCACCCGGGACAGGTGGATCGCTGAAGCTTTCTTT. It translates to CASTRDRWIAEAFF.

The chain links TRBV13 to TRBJ1-2; TRBD1 matches at 11 bases. The CDR3 contains 16 residues. CDR1 is PRHDT, CDR2 FYEKMQ, per germline (reference sequence). The J segment lost 8 bases and the V segment lost 0 bases, leaving 8 bases of the junction unmatched. The CDR3 coding sequence is TGTGCCAGCAGCTTAGGCGCCGGACAGGGGGCGCCCGGCTACACCTTC. This sequence encodes CASSLGAGQGAPGYTF.

CDR3 loop: CASSPSGPSYEQYF. The CDR3, as DNA: TGTGCCAGCAGTCCTAGCGGACCCTCCTACGAGCAGTACTTC. This chain joins TRBV6-5 and TRBJ2-7; 7 bases are shared with TRBD2. The germline V gene encodes CDR1 MNHEY and CDR2 SVGAGI. The trim removed 5 bases at V and 0 bases at J, leaving 4 bases unmatched. The CDR3 is 14 amino acids.